This T cell receptor beta chain appears in the sequencing data of a study of T cell changes during pregnancy in multiple sclerosis. Data came from immunoSEQ multiplex PCR; TCRdb stores just in-frame clones and leaves some out. Of 25,000 to 35,000 clones listed, around 89% are singletons. CDR1 and CDR2 (germline): SQVTM, ANQGSEA. The CDR3 is made up of 12 amino acids. The V gene lost 6 bases and the J gene lost 4 bases, with 11 bases spanning the gap. The J gene is TRBJ2-3, the V gene TRBV29-1; possibly TRBD2 for D (6 bases). The receptor was isolated from a female donor in good health, enrolled as a control in a pregnancy study. The source was CD4+ T cells from peripheral blood mononuclear cells, collected in the first trimester of pregnancy. This CDR3 is CSVGTSADTQYF. DNA of the CDR3: TGCAGCGTCGGGACTTCGGCAGATACGCAGTATTTT.